Listed below are T cell receptor beta chains from one sample, sequenced in a study of vaccination and CD4 T cells after COVID-19. Which antigens these TCRs recognize remains unknown. TCRdb itself ran the PCR reads through MiXCR, one entry per CDR3 protein. The sample lists 9,000 to 13,000 distinct CDR3 sequences, about 38% occurring once. The sample here was CD4+ T cells from blood, cultured in vitro, taken after SARS-CoV-2 vaccination. These receptors all come from a human donor who had recovered from COVID-19. The CDR3 runs from the conserved cysteine through the conserved F or W. Clone size is shown for a subset of rows, as once, few, many or a class of expanded clone.

clone size: NA; V gene: TRBV7-9; CDR3 protein: CASSLDGNQPQHF
clone size: NA; V gene: TRBV18; CDR3 protein: CASSPSPQQETQYF
clone size: few; V gene: TRBV7-7; CDR3 protein: CASSLVAGWETQYF
clone size: few; V gene: TRBV24-1; CDR3 protein: CATSDLPAGEAAQYF
clone size: NA; V gene: TRBV5-4; CDR3 protein: CASSLSRGQPQHF
clone size: NA; V gene: TRBV20-1; CDR3 protein: CSAKRDRGYEQYF
clone size: NA; V gene: TRBV6-1; CDR3 protein: CASSPGQGARQPQHF
clone size: once; V gene: TRBV12-3/TRBV12-4; CDR3 protein: CASSSRTLYEQYF
clone size: NA; V gene: TRBV28; CDR3 protein: CASSLLSGPNQPQHF
clone size: once; V gene: TRBV28; CDR3 protein: CASSLGRTGGTGELFF
clone size: NA; V gene: TRBV28; CDR3 protein: CASSLPSPQPQHF
clone size: few; V gene: TRBV19; CDR3 protein: CASSPRDSRSGYTF
clone size: NA; V gene: TRBV10-3; CDR3 protein: CAISERGLGSYEQYF
clone size: few; V gene: TRBV19; CDR3 protein: CASSMGLASQPYEQYF
clone size: NA; V gene: TRBV28; CDR3 protein: CASSPRQAQTF
clone size: NA; V gene: TRBV7-2; CDR3 protein: CASSLAQKGNTEAFF
clone size: NA; V gene: TRBV7-9; CDR3 protein: CASSQGTDTQYF
clone size: NA; V gene: TRBV6-5; CDR3 protein: CASSYSPAAPYNEQFF
clone size: NA; V gene: TRBV24-1; CDR3 protein: CATPTRDEQFF
clone size: few; V gene: TRBV21-1; CDR3 protein: CASSKGQRGRRGTGELFF
clone size: few; V gene: TRBV20-1; CDR3 protein: CSAPRAGANTGELFF
clone size: NA; V gene: TRBV6-1; CDR3 protein: CASSQFLVRTTSDEQYF
clone size: medium-sized; V gene: TRBV15; CDR3 protein: CATSRHDRALLGEAFF
clone size: NA; V gene: TRBV27; CDR3 protein: CASSLIREPGGTDTQYF
clone size: NA; V gene: TRBV28; CDR3 protein: CASVQGSYNSPLHF
clone size: few; V gene: TRBV6-5; CDR3 protein: CASSYSNRGLGSPLHF
clone size: NA; V gene: TRBV7-8; CDR3 protein: CASSLVGSGREETQYF
clone size: NA; V gene: TRBV27; CDR3 protein: CASRLQGAGEKLFF
clone size: few; V gene: TRBV20-1; CDR3 protein: CSSLPRTSVINEQFF
clone size: NA; V gene: TRBV6-5; CDR3 protein: CASSLGRRGRGEQYF
clone size: once; V gene: TRBV19; CDR3 protein: CASSIAGGNTEAFF
clone size: once; V gene: TRBV4-1; CDR3 protein: CASSQWGPGANVLTF
clone size: NA; V gene: TRBV6-5; CDR3 protein: CASSYRQGGNSPLHF
clone size: NA; V gene: TRBV7-2; CDR3 protein: CASVRWGTQETQYF
clone size: NA; V gene: TRBV10-3; CDR3 protein: CAISKAGSDTQYF
clone size: NA; V gene: TRBV6-2/TRBV6-3; CDR3 protein: CASRPTVGGFRVQPQHF
clone size: NA; V gene: TRBV28; CDR3 protein: CASSLVGLERGNEQFF
clone size: NA; V gene: TRBV5-1; CDR3 protein: CASRLTSPNTGELFF
clone size: few; V gene: TRBV11-2; CDR3 protein: CASSYSAGGRGTQYF
clone size: NA; V gene: TRBV5-3; CDR3 protein: CASSSTQGSKGGTDTQYF
clone size: NA; V gene: TRBV7-2; CDR3 protein: CASSPRGRGQGTNEKLFF
clone size: NA; V gene: TRBV6-2/TRBV6-3; CDR3 protein: CASSYPWEAGSGRAGETQYF
clone size: NA; V gene: TRBV7-9; CDR3 protein: CASSLYRGENEKLFF
clone size: NA; V gene: TRBV30; CDR3 protein: CAWRARLAGVETQYF
clone size: few; V gene: TRBV28; CDR3 protein: CASSFGGYGYTF
clone size: few; V gene: TRBV4-1; CDR3 protein: CASSPGQSNSPLHF
clone size: NA; V gene: TRBV24-1; CDR3 protein: CATSDPGQSNTIYF
clone size: NA; V gene: TRBV2; CDR3 protein: CASKVARAYNEQFF
clone size: few; V gene: TRBV20-1; CDR3 protein: CSARAGTDTQYF
clone size: NA; V gene: TRBV20-1; CDR3 protein: CSARLMTSGTETQYF
clone size: NA; V gene: TRBV28; CDR3 protein: CASSTGAQATFYGYTF
clone size: NA; V gene: TRBV20-1; CDR3 protein: CSATPGRAGNTIYF
clone size: few; V gene: TRBV27; CDR3 protein: CASDASVYGYTF
clone size: NA; V gene: TRBV6-2/TRBV6-3; CDR3 protein: CASSLPGLAGVDEQYF